The 4 T cell receptor beta chains listed next were all sequenced from one sample in a study of T cell responses to AZD1222 COVID-19 vaccine. Data came from immunoSEQ multiplex PCR; TCRdb stores just in-frame clones and leaves some out. The table has fewer than 300,000 clones, more than 80% seen once. The source material was peripheral blood, sampled on day 0 of AZD1222 vaccination. The receptors here all came from an adult in good health.

The V call is TRBV3-1 (or the pseudogene TRBV3-2), the J call TRBJ1-1; no definite D call. Germline V gene lookup returns CDR1 LGHDT and CDR2 YNNKEL (reference sequence). This CDR3 contains 17 residues. V dropped 0 bases and J dropped 5 bases, with 19 bases sitting between them. The CDR3 sequence: CASSQDAVPYRETEAFF. CDR3 sequence (DNA): TGTGCCAGCAGCCAAGATGCTGTACCTTACAGAGAAACTGAAGCTTTCTTT.

J is TRBJ1-2 and V is TRBV24-1; D is uncertain. V was clipped by 2 bases and J by 1 base, with 4 bases between them. Germline assignment: CDR1 KGHDR and CDR2 SFDVKD. The CDR3 is 13 residues long. The CDR3 DNA reads as TGTGCCACCAGTGATTCCTTTAACTATGGCTACACCTTC. It encodes CATSDSFNYGYTF.

The chain links TRBV4-1 to TRBJ2-1; D is perhaps TRBD1 (6 bases). The CDR3 runs 17 residues. The germline V gene encodes CDR1 MGHRA and CDR2 YSYEKL. Trimming stripped 3 bases from V and 0 bases from J, with 15 bases between. DNA for the CDR3: TGCGCCAGCAGCCATACCCCGGGACATCGCTCCTACAATGAGCAGTTCTTC. Translated: CASSHTPGHRSYNEQFF.

The chain recombines TRBV7-2 with TRBJ2-1; D possibly corresponds to TRBD1 (5 bases). The CDR3 is made up of 13 amino acids. Germline CDR1 reads SGHTA; CDR2 reads FQGNSA. V was pared by 2 bases and J by 6 bases, with 8 bases between. CDR3 in amino acids: CASSLRGGNEQFF. Here the CDR3 DNA reads TGTGCCAGCAGCTTAAGGGGCGGCAATGAGCAGTTCTTC.